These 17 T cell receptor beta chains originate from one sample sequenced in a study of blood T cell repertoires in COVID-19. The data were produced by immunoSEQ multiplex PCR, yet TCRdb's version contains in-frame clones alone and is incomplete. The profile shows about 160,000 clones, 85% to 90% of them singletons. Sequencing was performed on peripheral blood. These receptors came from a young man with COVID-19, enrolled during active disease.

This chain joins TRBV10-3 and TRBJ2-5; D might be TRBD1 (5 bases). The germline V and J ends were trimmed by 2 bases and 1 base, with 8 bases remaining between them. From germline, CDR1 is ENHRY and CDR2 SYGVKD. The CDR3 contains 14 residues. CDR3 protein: CAISEQGTQETQYF. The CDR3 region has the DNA TGTGCCATCAGTGAGCAGGGAACCCAAGAGACCCAGTACTTC.

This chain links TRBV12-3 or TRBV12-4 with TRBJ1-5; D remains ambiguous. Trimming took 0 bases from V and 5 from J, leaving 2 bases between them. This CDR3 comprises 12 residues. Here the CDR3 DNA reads TGTGCCAGCAGTTTAGCCTATCAGCCCCAGCATTTT. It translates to CASSLAYQPQHF.

CDR3 protein: CASSQDRAPFSYEQYF. The CDR3 nucleotides are TGTGCCAGCAGTCAGGACAGGGCACCCTTTTCTTACGAGCAGTACTTC. The rearrangement uses TRBV2 and TRBJ2-7; 8 bases fit TRBD1. This CDR3 has 16 residues. The V segment lost 5 bases and the J segment 4 bases; nucleotides outside the gene matches: 13. The germline CDR1 and CDR2 sequences are SNHLY and FYNNEI. The full variable domain, completed using reference TRBV2 and TRBJ2-7, is EPEVTQTPSHQVTQMGQEVILRCVPISNHLYFYWYRQILGQKVEFLVSFYNNEISEKSEIFDDQFSVERPDGSNFTLKIRSTKLEDSAMYFCASSQDRAPFSYEQYFGPGTRLTVT.

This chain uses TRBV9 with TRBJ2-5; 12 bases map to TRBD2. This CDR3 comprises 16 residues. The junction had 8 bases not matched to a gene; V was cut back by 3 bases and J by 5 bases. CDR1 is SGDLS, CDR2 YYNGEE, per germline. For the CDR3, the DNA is TGTGCCAGCAGCGCCCCTCTAGCGGGAGGGAAGGAGACCCAGTACTTC. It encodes CASSAPLAGGKETQYF. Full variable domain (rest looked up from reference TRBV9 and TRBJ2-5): DSGVTQTPKHLITATGQRVTLRCSPRSGDLSVYWYQQSLDQGLQFLIQYYNGEERAKGNILERFSAQQFPDLHSELNLSSLELGDSALYFCASSAPLAGGKETQYFGPGTRLLVL.

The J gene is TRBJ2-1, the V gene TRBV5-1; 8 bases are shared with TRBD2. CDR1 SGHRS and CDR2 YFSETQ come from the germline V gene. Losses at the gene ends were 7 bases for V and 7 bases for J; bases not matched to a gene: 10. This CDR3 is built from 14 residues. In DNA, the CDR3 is TGCGCCAGCGGCCCGGGACTAGTTATAAATGAGCAGTTCTTC. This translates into CASGPGLVINEQFF.

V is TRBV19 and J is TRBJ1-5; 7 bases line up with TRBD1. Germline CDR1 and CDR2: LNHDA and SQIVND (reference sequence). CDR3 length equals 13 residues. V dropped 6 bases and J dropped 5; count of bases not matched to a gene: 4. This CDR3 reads CASSHDRDQPQHF. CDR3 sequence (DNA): TGTGCCAGTAGCCACGACAGGGATCAGCCCCAGCATTTT. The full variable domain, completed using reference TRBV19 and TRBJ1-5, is DGGITQSPKYLFRKEGQNVTLSCEQNLNHDAMYWYRQDPGQGLRLIYYSQIVNDFQKGDIAEGYSVSREKKESFPLTVTSAQKNPTAFYLCASSHDRDQPQHFGDGTRLSIL.

Here the CDR3 reads CASSEQGVGGYTF. The DNA of the CDR3 is TGTGCCAGCAGTGAACAGGGGGTCGGAGGCTACACCTTC. The chain has TRBV6-1 and TRBJ1-2, with 7 bases lining up with TRBD1. Germline V gene data show CDR1 as MNHNS and CDR2 as SASEGT. The V and J ends lost 2 bases and 8 bases, in that order; junction bases with no gene match: 5. CDR3 length: 13 residues.

CDR3 nucleotide sequence: TGTGCCAGCAGGACAACACAGGGCCTCTTTGCTGGCTACACCTTC. Translating it yields CASRTTQGLFAGYTF. The V call is TRBV28, the J call TRBJ1-2, with D perhaps TRBD1 (6 bases). In germline, CDR1 is MDHEN, CDR2 SYDVKM. The CDR3 runs 15 residues. The germline V and J ends were trimmed by 6 bases and 7 bases, with 21 bases remaining between them.

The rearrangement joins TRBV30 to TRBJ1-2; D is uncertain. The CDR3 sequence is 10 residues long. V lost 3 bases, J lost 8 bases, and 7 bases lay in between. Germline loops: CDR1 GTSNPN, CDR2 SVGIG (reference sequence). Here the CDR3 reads CAWRAQGYTF. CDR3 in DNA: TGTGCCTGGAGGGCCCAGGGCTACACCTTC.

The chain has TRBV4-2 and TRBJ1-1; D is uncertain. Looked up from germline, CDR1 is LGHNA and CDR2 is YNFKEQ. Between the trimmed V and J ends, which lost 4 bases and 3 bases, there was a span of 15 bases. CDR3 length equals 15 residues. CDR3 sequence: CASSLLGGRDTEAFF. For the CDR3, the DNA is TGTGCCAGCAGCCTCTTGGGAGGGAGGGACACTGAAGCTTTCTTT.

CDR3: CASSLGGGYEQYF. CDR3 bases: TGTGCCAGCAGTCTCGGGGGAGGCTACGAGCAGTACTTC. V is TRBV28 and J is TRBJ2-7, with D possibly TRBD2 on 6 matching bases. Trimming stripped 5 bases from V and 3 bases from J, with 11 bases between. CDR3 length equals 13 residues. CDR1 and CDR2 (germline): MDHEN, SYDVKM.

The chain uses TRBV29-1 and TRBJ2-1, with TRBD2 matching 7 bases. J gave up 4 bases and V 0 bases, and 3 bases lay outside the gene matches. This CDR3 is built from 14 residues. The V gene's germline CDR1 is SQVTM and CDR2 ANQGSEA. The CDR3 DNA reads TGCAGCGTTGAAGATCCCGGGAGGTACAATGAGCAGTTCTTC. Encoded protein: CSVEDPGRYNEQFF.

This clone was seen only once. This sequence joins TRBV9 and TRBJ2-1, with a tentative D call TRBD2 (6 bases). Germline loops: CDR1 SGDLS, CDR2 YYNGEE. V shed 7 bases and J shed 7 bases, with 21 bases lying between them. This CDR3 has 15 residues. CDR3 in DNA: TGTGCCAGCGGAGGGGAGGCCCCTTGGGGAAATGAGCAGTTCTTC. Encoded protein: CASGGEAPWGNEQFF.

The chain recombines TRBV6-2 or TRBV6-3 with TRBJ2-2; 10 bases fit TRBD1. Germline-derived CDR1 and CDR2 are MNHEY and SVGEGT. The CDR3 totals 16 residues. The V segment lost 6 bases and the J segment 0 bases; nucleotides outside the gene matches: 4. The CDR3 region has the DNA TGTGCCAGCAGCAAGACAGGGGGCCCGAACACCGGGGAGCTGTTTTTT. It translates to CASSKTGGPNTGELFF.

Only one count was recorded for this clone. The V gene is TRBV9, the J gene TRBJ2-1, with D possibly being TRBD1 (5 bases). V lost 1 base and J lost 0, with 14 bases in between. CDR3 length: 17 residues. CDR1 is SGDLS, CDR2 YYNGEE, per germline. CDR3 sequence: CASSVFRAVSSYNEQFF. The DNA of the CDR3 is TGTGCCAGCAGCGTATTCAGGGCCGTGAGCTCCTACAATGAGCAGTTCTTC.

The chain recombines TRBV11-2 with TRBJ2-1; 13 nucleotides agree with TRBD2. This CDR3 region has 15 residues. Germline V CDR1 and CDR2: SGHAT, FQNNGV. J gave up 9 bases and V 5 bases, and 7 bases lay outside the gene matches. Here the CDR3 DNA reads TGTGCCAGCAGCCCCGGACTAGCGGGAGTAGGTGAGCAGTTCTTC. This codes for CASSPGLAGVGEQFF.

The CDR3 sequence is CASSLSRTGKNTEAFF. CDR3 in DNA: TGTGCCAGCAGTTTATCGAGGACAGGAAAGAACACTGAAGCTTTCTTT. The genes are TRBV27 and TRBJ1-1; the match to TRBD1 covers 7 bases. The CDR3 spans 16 residues. Losses at the gene ends were 0 bases for V and 1 base for J; bases not matched to a gene: 5. Germline assignment: CDR1 MNHEY and CDR2 SMNVEV (reference sequence).